A single sample gave rise to the 14 T cell receptor beta chains below, sequenced in a study of T-cell memory formation after mild COVID-19 listed by TCRdb under 2021. Receptor libraries were prepared by 5' RACE. These reads were obtained on an Illumina NovaSeq 6000. TCRdb handled the public reads itself, with Q25 trimming in fastp and clone calling in MiXCR, and kept productive beta chains. A single entry per CDR3 protein holds the most common genes and DNA from its merged rows. A total of over 350,000 distinct CDR3 sequences appear in this sample, 15% to 20% of them only once. The ten largest account for about a fifth of the sample. Sequenced input: PBMCs or a T cell subset sorted from them (not recorded which). These receptors were collected from a young man who had mild COVID-19 (a few samples of this study predate the infection). The sample titles of this study are shuffled in the database, so cell type and time point are left out; the donor was told from shared clones.

A few counts support this clonotype. This chain uses TRBV9 with TRBJ2-7; D unclear. With 4 bases removed from V and 6 bases from J, the gap between germline ends came to 14 bases. Germline CDR1 is SGDLS and CDR2 is YYNGEE. This CDR3 has 13 amino acids. DNA of the CDR3: TGTGCCAGCAGCCCGGCCCTTTGGGGCGAGCAGTACTTC. This encodes CASSPALWGEQYF.

The genes are TRBV5-1 and TRBJ1-1, with TRBD1 as a possible D gene (6 bases). Trimming took 3 bases from V and 3 from J, leaving 12 bases between them. Germline-derived CDR1 and CDR2 are SGHRS and YFSETQ. This CDR3 has 14 residues. The CDR3: CASSWGHSDTEAFF. CDR3 nucleotides: TGCGCCAGCAGCTGGGGACATTCGGACACTGAAGCTTTCTTT.

This clonotype was seen more than once but under ten times. V usage is TRBV20-1 and J usage is TRBJ2-5; unclear D gene. This CDR3 contains 12 residues. The germline V and J ends were trimmed by 8 bases and 3 bases, with 13 bases remaining between them. Germline V CDR1 and CDR2: DFQATT, SNEGSKA (reference sequence). The chain's CDR3 is CSPVSREETQYF. The CDR3, as DNA: TGCAGTCCGGTGAGCCGGGAAGAGACCCAGTACTTC.

The chain recombines TRBV6-4 with TRBJ2-1; D could derive from TRBD1 or TRBD2 (5 bases each). Germline values: CDR1 MRHNA, CDR2 SNTAGT. Trimming shortened V by 2 bases and J by 2 bases, and 13 bases separated the two germline ends. This CDR3 spans 16 amino acids. The CDR3 bases are TGTGCCAGCAGTGACGTCTCCGGGGCTCCCTACAATGAGCAGTTCTTC. It codes for CASSDVSGAPYNEQFF.

This chain links TRBV6-6 with TRBJ1-4; D gene ambiguous. Germline V gives CDR1 MNHNY, CDR2 SVGAGI (reference sequence). CDR3 length: 14 residues. V dropped 5 bases and J dropped 0 bases, with 7 bases sitting between them. The CDR3 DNA sequence: TGTGCCAGCAGTCATGTTGCAACTAATGAAAAACTGTTTTTT. It specifies CASSHVATNEKLFF.

This clonotype was found a few times. V gene TRBV25-1 combines with J gene TRBJ2-1; D is possibly TRBD1 (6 bases). Germline loops: CDR1 MGHDK, CDR2 SYGVNS. CDR3 length: 18 residues. V dropped 2 bases and J dropped 0 bases, with 17 bases sitting between them. The DNA for the CDR3 is TGTGCCAGCAGTGAACTTATGACAGGCGACAGCTCCTACAATGAGCAGTTCTTC. This sequence encodes CASSELMTGDSSYNEQFF.

This clonotype showed up just a few times. V and J are TRBV28 and TRBJ2-1; the D gene is possibly TRBD1 (6 bases). Trimming cost V 2 bases and J 5 bases, with 10 bases left between them. CDR3 size: 14 residues. CDR1 and CDR2 from the germline V gene are MDHEN and SYDVKM. The CDR3 sequence is CASSLGGHDNEQFF. CDR3 DNA sequence: TGTGCCAGCAGTTTAGGGGGACACGACAATGAGCAGTTCTTC.

This chain connects TRBV25-1 to TRBJ2-2; possible D gene TRBD1, 5 bases. Germline CDR1 is MGHDK and CDR2 is SYGVNS. This CDR3 spans 15 amino acids. V lost 8 bases to trimming and J lost 0 bases, with 13 bases between them. In nucleotides, the CDR3 is TGTGCCAGCGCCCTCAGGGAACCGAACACCGGGGAGCTGTTTTTT. Residues: CASALREPNTGELFF.

This clonotype was seen a handful of times. The chain couples TRBV11-3 to TRBJ2-1; D might be TRBD2 (6 bases). In germline, CDR1 is SGHNT, CDR2 YENEEA. The length of the CDR3 is 16 residues. The V end lost 1 base, the J end lost 2 bases, and 12 bases lay between the germline ends. The DNA for the CDR3 is TGTGCCAGCAGCTTAGTGGCGGGGCTCACCTACAATGAGCAGTTCTTC. Amino acids: CASSLVAGLTYNEQFF. The full variable domain, in which reference TRBV11-3 and TRBJ2-1 provide the parts outside the CDR3, is EAGVVQSPRYKIIEKKQPVAFWCNPISGHNTLYWYLQNLGQGPELLIRYENEEAVDDSQLPKDRFSAERLKGVDSTLKIQPAELGDSAVYLCASSLVAGLTYNEQFFGPGTRLTVL.

The rearrangement links TRBV5-1 to TRBJ1-2; no clear D gene. Germline values: CDR1 SGHRS, CDR2 YFSETQ. This CDR3 contains 16 residues. V lost 1 base, J lost 2 bases, and 15 bases lay in between. CDR3 protein: CASSLYGPNLNYGYTF. As DNA, the CDR3 is TGCGCCAGCAGCTTGTATGGTCCTAACTTAAACTATGGCTACACCTTC.

This clonotype was counted only a few times. The chain is built from TRBV5-1 and TRBJ2-1; no reliable D call. The CDR3 length is 16 residues. V dropped 1 base and J dropped 0 bases, with 11 bases sitting between them. Germline V gene sequence: CDR1 SGHRS, CDR2 YFSETQ. CDR3 coding DNA: TGCGCCAGCAGCTTGAGAAGCGCGAGCTCCTACAATGAGCAGTTCTTC. As protein: CASSLRSASSYNEQFF.

This rearrangement joins TRBV12-3 or TRBV12-4 to TRBJ1-4, with no clear D. Trimming pared 3 bases from V and 5 bases from J, leaving 10 bases between. This CDR3 has 14 amino acids. The CDR3 loop is CASSFAGLNEKLFF. As DNA, the CDR3 is TGTGCCAGCAGTTTCGCAGGCCTAAATGAAAAACTGTTTTTT.

This clonotype has more than one count but fewer than ten. The chain has TRBV12-3 or TRBV12-4 and TRBJ1-5, with D uncertain. V shed 0 bases and J shed 5 bases, with 8 bases lying between them. The CDR3 consists of 14 residues. The CDR3 DNA sequence: TGTGCCAGCAGTTTAGCGGGGAGTTATCAGCCCCAGCATTTT. Amino acid sequence: CASSLAGSYQPQHF.

The sample holds a few counts of this clonotype. The chain employs TRBV28 and TRBJ2-3; D tentatively reads TRBD1 or TRBD2 (6 bases each). CDR3 length equals 15 residues. The V gene's germline CDR1 is MDHEN and CDR2 SYDVKM. Trimming stripped 6 bases from V and 0 bases from J, with 13 bases between. The CDR3 nucleotides are TGTGCCAGCAGCCGGAGGGGGGCTAGCACAGATACGCAGTATTTT. Protein: CASSRRGASTDTQYF.